This TCR beta chain was captured by sequencing in a study of technical replicates of blood from a handful of donors. Sequencing was performed with immunoSEQ multiplex PCR; in TCRdb, only in-frame clones are kept and a portion is missing. This table holds approximately 100,000 clones, 96% found once. V was shortened by 8 bases and J by 7 bases, with 11 bases between the two germline ends. This CDR3 has 12 residues. The germline V gene has CDR1 MGHDK and CDR2 SYGVNS. The sequencing sample was made of T cells isolated from PBMCs. The source is a human donor in good health. This chain uses TRBV25-1 with TRBJ1-4; D perhaps matches TRBD1 (5 bases). The CDR3 nucleotides are TGTGCCAGCGGCGCAGGGCCTGAAAAACTGTTTTTT. It is translated as CASGAGPEKLFF.